The clone carrying this T cell receptor (beta chain) was seen ten or more times. The source of the sample is a study of T-cell reconstitution after alpha-beta-depleted transplantation in children. The library targeted TCRbeta and was prepared with unique molecular identifiers. A single record per CDR3 protein comes from TCRdb applying MiXCR to the PCR reads. The data contain roughly 240,000 distinct CDR3 sequences, under 9.5% of them singletons. The CDR3 spans 14 residues. Trimming stripped 2 bases from V and 6 bases from J, with 11 bases between. This material consisted of PBMCs, mostly from graft donor cells, taken 180 days after TCRalphabeta/CD19-depleted stem cell transplant. The V call is TRBV12-3 or TRBV12-4, the J call TRBJ1-5; weak D call: TRBD1 (6 bases). This clonotype was obtained from a male patient between 10 and 17 years old who had a stem cell transplant for acute lymphoblastic leukemia, so the T cells may come from the graft donor. The CDR3 DNA reads as TGTGCCAGCAGTTTAAAGGGAGGGGGTCAGCCCCAGCATTTT. Protein product: CASSLKGGGQPQHF.